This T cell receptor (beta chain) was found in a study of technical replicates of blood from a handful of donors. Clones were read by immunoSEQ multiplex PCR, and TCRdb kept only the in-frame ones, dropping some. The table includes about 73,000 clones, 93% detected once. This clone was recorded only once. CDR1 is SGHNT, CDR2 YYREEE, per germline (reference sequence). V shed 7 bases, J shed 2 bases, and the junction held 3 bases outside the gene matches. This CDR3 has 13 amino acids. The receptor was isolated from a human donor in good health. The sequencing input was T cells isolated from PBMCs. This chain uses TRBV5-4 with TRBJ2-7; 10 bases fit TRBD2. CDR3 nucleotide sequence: TGTGCCAGCGGAGCGGGGGGGCCCTACGAGCAGTACTTC. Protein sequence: CASGAGGPYEQYF.